Reported below is one T cell receptor (beta chain). The assay was immunoSEQ multiplex PCR, and TCRdb's table has in-frame clones only and misses some. The repertoire holds about 59,000 clones, with around 86% as singletons. The data stem from a study of blood T cell repertoires in COVID-19. Germline assignment: CDR1 LGHDT and CDR2 YNNKEL (reference sequence). The CDR3 runs 15 residues. V lost 4 bases and J lost 1, with 11 bases in between. The clonotype was recovered from a woman older than 75 with active or convalescent COVID-19. The chain is built from TRBV3-1 (or the pseudogene TRBV3-2) and TRBJ1-5; TRBD1 might be the D (5 bases). The material sequenced was peripheral blood. The CDR3 DNA is TGTGCCAGCAGCCGGGGCCCTTACAGCAATCAGCCCCAGCATTTT. Translation: CASSRGPYSNQPQHF.